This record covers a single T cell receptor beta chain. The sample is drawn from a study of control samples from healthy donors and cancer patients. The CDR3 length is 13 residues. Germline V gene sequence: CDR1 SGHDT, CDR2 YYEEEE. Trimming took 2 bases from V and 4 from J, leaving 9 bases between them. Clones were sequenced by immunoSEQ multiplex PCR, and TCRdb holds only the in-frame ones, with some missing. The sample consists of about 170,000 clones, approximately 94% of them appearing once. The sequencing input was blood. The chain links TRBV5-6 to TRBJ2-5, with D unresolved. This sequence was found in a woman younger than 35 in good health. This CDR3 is CASSLKGSETQYF. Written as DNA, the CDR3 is TGTGCCAGCAGCTTAAAGGGATCAGAGACCCAGTACTTC. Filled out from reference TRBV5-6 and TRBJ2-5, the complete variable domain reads DAGVTQSPTHLIKTRGQQVTLRCSPKSGHDTVSWYQQALGQGPQFIFQYYEEEERQRGNFPDRFSGHQFPNYSSELNVNALLLGDSALYLCASSLKGSETQYFGPGTRLLVL.